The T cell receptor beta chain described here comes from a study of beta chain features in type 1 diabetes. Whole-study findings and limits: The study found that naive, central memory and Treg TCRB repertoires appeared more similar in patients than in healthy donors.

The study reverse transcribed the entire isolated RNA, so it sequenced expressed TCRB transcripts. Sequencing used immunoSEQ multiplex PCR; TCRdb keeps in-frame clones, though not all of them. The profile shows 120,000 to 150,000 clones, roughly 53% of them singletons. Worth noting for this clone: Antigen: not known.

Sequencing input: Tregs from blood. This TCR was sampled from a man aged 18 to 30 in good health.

The CDR3 loop is CASSPGTGHWTEAFF. Here the CDR3 DNA reads TGTGCCAGCAGTCCCGGGACAGGGCATTGGACTGAAGCTTTCTTT. The V gene is TRBV6-6, the J gene TRBJ1-1, with 9 bases identical to TRBD1. Per germline, CDR1 MNHNY and CDR2 SVGAGI (reference sequence). The junction had 9 bases not matched to a gene; V was cut back by 5 bases and J by 5 bases. CDR3 size: 15 residues.